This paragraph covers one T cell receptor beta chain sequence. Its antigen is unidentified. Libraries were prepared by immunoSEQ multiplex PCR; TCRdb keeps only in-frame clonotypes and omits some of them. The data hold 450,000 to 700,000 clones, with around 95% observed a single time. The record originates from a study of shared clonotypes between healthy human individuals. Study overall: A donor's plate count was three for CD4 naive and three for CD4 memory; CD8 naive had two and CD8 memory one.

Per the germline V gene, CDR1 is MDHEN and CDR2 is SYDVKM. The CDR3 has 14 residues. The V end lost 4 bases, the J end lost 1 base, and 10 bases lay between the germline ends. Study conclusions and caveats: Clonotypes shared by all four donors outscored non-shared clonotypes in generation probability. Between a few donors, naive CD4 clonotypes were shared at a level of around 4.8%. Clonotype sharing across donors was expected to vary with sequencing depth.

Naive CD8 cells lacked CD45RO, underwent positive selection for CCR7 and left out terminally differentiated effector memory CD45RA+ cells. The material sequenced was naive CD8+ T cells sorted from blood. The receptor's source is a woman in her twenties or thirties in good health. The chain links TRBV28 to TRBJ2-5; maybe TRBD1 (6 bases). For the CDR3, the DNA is TGTGCCAGCAGTTCTGACAGGTCCCAAGAGACCCAGTACTTC. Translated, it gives CASSSDRSQETQYF.